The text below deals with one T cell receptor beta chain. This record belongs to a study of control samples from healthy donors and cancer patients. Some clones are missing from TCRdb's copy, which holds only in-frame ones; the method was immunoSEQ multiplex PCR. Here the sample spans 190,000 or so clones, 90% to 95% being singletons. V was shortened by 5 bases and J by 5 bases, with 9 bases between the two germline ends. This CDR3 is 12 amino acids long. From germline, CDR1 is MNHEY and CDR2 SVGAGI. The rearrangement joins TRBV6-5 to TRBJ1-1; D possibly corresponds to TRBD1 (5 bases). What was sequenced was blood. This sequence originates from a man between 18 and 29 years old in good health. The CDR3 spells CASSPGFTEAFF. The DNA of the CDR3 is TGTGCCAGCAGTCCAGGGTTTACTGAAGCTTTCTTT.